The rows below give T cell receptor beta chains drawn from one sample of a study of blood T cell repertoires in COVID-19. Sequencing was performed with immunoSEQ multiplex PCR; in TCRdb, only in-frame clones are kept and a portion is missing. The sample contains around 170,000 clones, more than 65% of which appear only once. The sample was peripheral blood. The receptors come from a woman aged 80 or over with acute or convalescent COVID-19. Each CDR3 is given without its conserved first and last residue.

V gene: TRBV7-2
CDR3 length: 15
J gene: TRBJ2-7
CDR3 protein: ASSSWASGRGAYEQY

V gene: TRBV7-8
CDR3 length: 11
J gene: TRBJ1-2
CDR3 protein: ASSLVLNYGYA

V gene: TRBV7-3
CDR3 length: 13
J gene: TRBJ2-1
CDR3 protein: ASSLFLAEYNEQF

V gene: TRBV29-1
CDR3 length: 10
J gene: TRBJ2-5
CDR3 protein: SVHSGQETQY

V gene: TRBV2
CDR3 length: 12
J gene: TRBJ1-1
CDR3 protein: ASSPRDFHTEAF

V gene: TRBV27
CDR3 length: 12
J gene: TRBJ2-7
CDR3 protein: ASSKMDRFYEQY

V gene: TRBV30
CDR3 length: 11
J gene: TRBJ1-1
CDR3 protein: ASGTGPNTEAF

V gene: TRBV6-6
CDR3 length: 12
J gene: TRBJ2-7
CDR3 protein: ASSAGGGSYEQY

V gene: TRBV3-1/TRBV3-2
CDR3 length: 12
J gene: TRBJ1-1
CDR3 protein: ASSQVGSGAEAF

V gene: TRBV28
CDR3 length: 12
J gene: TRBJ1-5
CDR3 protein: ASSTGFRNQPQH

V gene: TRBV4-1
CDR3 length: 13
J gene: TRBJ1-1
CDR3 protein: ASSQVGLMNTEAF

V gene: TRBV11-2
CDR3 length: 15
J gene: TRBJ2-2
CDR3 protein: ASSIRPTGGNTGELF

V gene: TRBV18
CDR3 length: 11
J gene: TRBJ1-1
CDR3 protein: ASSSTGTTEAF

V gene: TRBV19
CDR3 length: 13
J gene: TRBJ1-5
CDR3 protein: ASSPWDSSNQPQH

V gene: TRBV28
CDR3 length: 11
J gene: TRBJ1-1
CDR3 protein: ASSPGVNTEAF

V gene: TRBV12-3/TRBV12-4
CDR3 length: 10
J gene: TRBJ1-1
CDR3 protein: ASSLVYTEAF

V gene: TRBV23-1
CDR3 length: 16
J gene: TRBJ1-2
CDR3 protein: ASSHEGDRGDTSSGYT

V gene: TRBV7-2
CDR3 length: 14
J gene: TRBJ1-6
CDR3 protein: ASSLVGTGSGSPLH

V gene: TRBV18
CDR3 length: 13
J gene: TRBJ1-1
CDR3 protein: ASSPSGQGPTEAF

V gene: TRBV7-2
CDR3 length: 12
J gene: TRBJ2-5
CDR3 protein: ASSTRQARETQY

V gene: TRBV18
CDR3 length: 12
J gene: TRBJ2-4
CDR3 protein: ASSPVAGVDIQY

V gene: TRBV5-6
CDR3 length: 12
J gene: TRBJ2-1
CDR3 protein: ASSLEVSSGEQF

V gene: TRBV28
CDR3 length: 15
J gene: TRBJ1-5
CDR3 protein: ASRPRKTGTGDQPQH

V gene: TRBV5-4
CDR3 length: 12
J gene: TRBJ2-3
CDR3 protein: ASSREGARDTQY

V gene: TRBV11-1
CDR3 length: 15
J gene: TRBJ2-1
CDR3 protein: ASSLAPPGQGGNEQF

V gene: TRBV5-1
CDR3 length: 13
J gene: TRBJ2-2
CDR3 protein: ASRPLAGVTGELF

V gene: TRBV5-6
CDR3 length: 13
J gene: TRBJ1-6
CDR3 protein: ASSPSGSYNSPLH

V gene: TRBV5-1
CDR3 length: 15
J gene: TRBJ1-1
CDR3 protein: ASSAELIQGFRSEAF

V gene: TRBV2
CDR3 length: 13
J gene: TRBJ1-5
CDR3 protein: ASSPGRFSGQPQH

V gene: TRBV7-2
CDR3 length: 12
J gene: TRBJ1-2
CDR3 protein: ASSVGTDFYGYT

V gene: TRBV5-1
CDR3 length: 10
J gene: TRBJ2-2
CDR3 protein: ASSLVSGELF

V gene: TRBV6-1
CDR3 length: 11
J gene: TRBJ1-2
CDR3 protein: ASSEGGNYGYT

V gene: TRBV7-8
CDR3 length: 15
J gene: TRBJ1-6
CDR3 protein: ASSLNWVGGQKVPLH

V gene: TRBV29-1
CDR3 length: 10
J gene: TRBJ2-1
CDR3 protein: SSVRGPNEQF

V gene: TRBV30
CDR3 length: 11
J gene: TRBJ1-6
CDR3 protein: ACPDRDGSPLH

V gene: TRBV6-5
CDR3 length: 12
J gene: TRBJ1-1
CDR3 protein: ASSYSFQVAEAF

V gene: TRBV2
CDR3 length: 14
J gene: TRBJ1-6
CDR3 protein: ASRQGLGSHNSPLH

V gene: TRBV27
CDR3 length: 14
J gene: TRBJ2-2
CDR3 protein: ASKDRVGVPTGELF

V gene: TRBV19
CDR3 length: 13
J gene: TRBJ2-5
CDR3 protein: ASSLGTGQQETQY

V gene: TRBV7-9
CDR3 length: 11
J gene: TRBJ1-1
CDR3 protein: ASRQGEGGRAF

V gene: TRBV6-5
CDR3 length: 13
J gene: TRBJ1-5
CDR3 protein: ASSPDRVGDQPQH

V gene: TRBV12-3/TRBV12-4
CDR3 length: 10
J gene: TRBJ1-1
CDR3 protein: ASNRGDTEAF

V gene: TRBV27
CDR3 length: 11
J gene: TRBJ2-5
CDR3 protein: ASRLQGGETQY

V gene: TRBV28
CDR3 length: 13
J gene: TRBJ2-7
CDR3 protein: ASRLAGSRRGEQY

V gene: TRBV3-1/TRBV3-2
CDR3 length: 13
J gene: TRBJ1-2
CDR3 protein: ASSQVRTGGYGYT

V gene: TRBV15
CDR3 length: 15
J gene: TRBJ1-5
CDR3 protein: ATSPPGPPRGNQPQH